This T cell receptor (beta chain) was documented in a study of technical replicates of blood from several donors. This table comes from immunoSEQ multiplex PCR, and its TCRdb copy is limited to in-frame clones, with some not included. The sample has about 16,000 clones, around 86% seen once. The CDR3 covers 14 residues. V was shortened by 0 bases and J by 5 bases, with 12 bases between the two germline ends. The V gene's germline CDR1 is SGHRS and CDR2 YFSETQ. This chain links TRBV5-1 with TRBJ2-7; D is possibly TRBD2 (6 bases). What was sequenced was PBMCs. The source of this sequence is a human donor in good health. The CDR3 nucleotides are TGCGCCAGCAGCTTGGGGGGGGAAGTCCACGAGCAGTACTTC. It encodes CASSLGGEVHEQYF.